This T cell receptor (beta chain) was retrieved from a study of Tregs in tolerant kidney transplant recipients. This CDR3 has 16 amino acids. Germline V gene data show CDR1 as MNHNS and CDR2 as SASEGT. V was shortened by 0 bases and J by 3 bases, with 15 bases between the two germline ends. Regulatory T cells were sorted from thawed PBMCs rested overnight at 37°C with 200 to 250 IU/ml IL-2. Only in-frame clones appear in the TCRdb table, and some are missing; sequencing was by immunoSEQ multiplex PCR. The sample carries roughly 49,000 clones, 75% to 95% recorded once. The gene calls are TRBV6-1 and TRBJ2-7; D might be TRBD1 or TRBD2, each matching 5 bases. The TCR was taken from a human donor in good health. Sequences were obtained from Tregs from blood. The CDR3 loop is CASSEAKGRYLYEQYF. The CDR3 nucleotides are TGTGCCAGCAGTGAAGCAAAGGGACGGTACCTCTACGAGCAGTACTTC.